The source of this T cell receptor beta chain is a study of identical twins. Study-wide results and caveats: Recombination models fit unrelated individuals' TCR alpha sharing but underestimated twins'. When twins shared out-of-frame alpha sequences, those sequences had excess low generation probability.

In this sample, this clonotype turned up a few times. What it binds is unknown. Template switching introduced a universal primer site, and the cDNA bore unique molecular identifiers. Each CDR3 protein is one row after TCRdb ran MiXCR on the 5' RACE reads. The sample includes 690,000 or so distinct CDR3 sequences, around 8.6% of them seen just once. The CDR3 is 15 amino acids. The ends lost 6 bases at V and 3 bases at J; junction bases unmatched: 9. The data were also submitted as part of a second study, on yellow fever vaccine responses in identical twins. That work adds: The authors reported partly convergent, partly personalized vaccine responses in identical twins.

The sample consisted of PBMCs. The chain employs TRBV12-3 or TRBV12-4 and TRBJ2-7, with 9 bases fitting TRBD2. This TCR derives from a young woman in good health. CDR3 sequence (DNA): TGTGCCAGCAGCCCAAGTCTAGCGGGGAGCTACGAGCAGTACTTC. Protein product: CASSPSLAGSYEQYF.